Below, one TCR beta chain is given with its context. In germline, CDR1 is MGHRA, CDR2 YSYEKL. After removal of 1 base from V and 4 bases from J, the junction contained 21 bases not matched to a gene. The CDR3 has 20 amino acids. This specimen belongs to a study of blood T cell repertoires in COVID-19. This table comes from immunoSEQ multiplex PCR, and its TCRdb copy is limited to in-frame clones, with some not included. The repertoire has over 120,000 clones, around 73% of them found once; the top ten carry just over 6%. Sequenced sample: PBMCs or T cells enriched from blood (not recorded which). The J gene is TRBJ1-1, the V gene TRBV4-1; TRBD1 matches at 7 bases. The receptor was derived from a woman between 50 and 59 years old who had recovered from COVID-19. For the CDR3, the DNA is TGCGCCAGCAGCCAAGCCCAAAACCTCGACAGGGTCGTGAGGGGCACTGAAGCTTTCTTT. It is translated as CASSQAQNLDRVVRGTEAFF.